This T cell receptor (beta chain) was recovered during a study of CD8+CD57+ T cells in acquired aplastic anemia. Genomic DNA constituted the template upon which TCR beta VDJ and CDR3 profiling was performed. TCRdb processed the reads anew with MiXCR; each CDR3 protein has one entry. The data contain 150,000 to 200,000 distinct CDR3 sequences, around 66% of them singletons. J lost 4 bases, V lost 0 bases, and 8 bases had no gene match. Germline V gives CDR1 LNHDA, CDR2 SQIVND (reference sequence). The CDR3 spans 16 residues. Remarks on this clonotype: Its antigen is still unknown.

Findings of the study overall: Patients and controls shared about 30 CD8+ CDR3 sequences.

The gene calls are TRBV19 and TRBJ1-2, with 7 bases that match TRBD1. Material: sorted CD4+, CD8+, or CD8+CD57+ T cells (not recorded which) from PBMCs. The clonotype originates from a human donor with severe aplastic anemia or a healthy control (not recorded which). The CDR3 sequence is CASSIDLLAGGYGYTF. CDR3 sequence (DNA): TGTGCCAGTAGTATAGATCTATTGGCAGGGGGCTATGGCTACACCTTC.